The sequence of this TCR beta chain was determined in a study of T cell repertoires in cytomegalovirus infection. Study background: Both a matching HLA type and CMV infection were indicated by public TCR beta signatures. Overall study findings and caveats: Dominating the ex vivo response were HLA-C-restricted CMV-specific TCR beta clonotypes. Identification of carriers of CMV plus the relevant HLA was achieved through cumulative public TCR beta family frequency.

Trimming cost V 7 bases and J 4 bases, with 7 bases left between them. Germline V lookup: CDR1 MNHEY, CDR2 SVGEGT. The CDR3 is 11 amino acids. Using its own MiXCR run on the reads, TCRdb lists one record per CDR3 protein. The sample contains about 200,000 distinct CDR3 sequences, nearly 9.5% of which appear only once. On this clonotype itself: Antigen unknown.

The chain is built from TRBV6-2 or TRBV6-3 and TRBJ2-5; D remains unclear. The specimen sequenced was PBMCs. This TCR was recovered from a human donor in good health (CMV status not recorded). Some clones in this sample may be carry-over from other donors' samples. DNA for the CDR3: TGTGCCAGCACTGCTACAGAGACCCAGTACTTC. As protein: CASTATETQYF.